Each of the 21 T cell receptor beta chains below was sequenced from the same sample in a study of blood T cell repertoires in COVID-19. TCRdb keeps only in-frame clones here, not all; method: immunoSEQ multiplex PCR. The table records about 93,000 clones, under 90% of them present only once. The sequenced sample was peripheral blood. The receptors originated from a human donor with active COVID-19. The donor label of this sample is uncertain.

V gene TRBV2 combines with J gene TRBJ2-7; D gene uncertain. The CDR3 sequence is 14 residues long. The V end lost 0 bases, the J end lost 7 bases, and 13 bases lay between the germline ends. CDR1 SNHLY and CDR2 FYNNEI come from the germline V gene. In DNA, the CDR3 is TGTGCCAGCAGTGAAGCGATCCCCTCCGGGGAGCAGTACTTC. Translating it yields CASSEAIPSGEQYF.

This chain joins TRBV7-9 and TRBJ1-1, with no clear D. Germline V gene data show CDR1 as SEHNR and CDR2 as FQNEAQ (reference sequence). Trimming shortened V by 6 bases and J by 11 bases, and 19 bases separated the two germline ends. The CDR3 covers 13 residues. The DNA for the CDR3 is TGTGCCAGCAGTTACGACTCGGCAGGCGGGGCTTTCTTT. Translated: CASSYDSAGGAFF.

V usage is TRBV5-1 and J usage is TRBJ2-2, with D maybe TRBD2 (5 bases). Germline CDR1 is SGHRS and CDR2 is YFSETQ. Trimming took 0 bases from V and 5 from J, leaving 14 bases between them. The CDR3 has 16 amino acids. The CDR3 sequence is CASSLVASRFTGELFF. Written as DNA, the CDR3 is TGCGCCAGCAGCTTGGTGGCTAGCAGGTTTACCGGGGAGCTGTTTTTT. Drawing the rest from reference TRBV5-1 and TRBJ2-2, the complete variable domain is KAGVTQTPRYLIKTRGQQVTLSCSPISGHRSVSWYQQTPGQGLQFLFEYFSETQRNKGNFPGRFSGRQFSNSRSEMNVSTLELGDSALYLCASSLVASRFTGELFFGEGSRLTVL.

The rearrangement links TRBV14 to TRBJ2-7; 12 bases map to TRBD2. The CDR3 runs to 15 residues. Trimming cost V 6 bases and J 2 bases; bases outside gene matches: 5. CDR1 and CDR2 from the germline V gene are SGHDN and FVKESK. The CDR3 sequence: CASSRGLAGPYEQYF. The CDR3 DNA is TGTGCCAGCAGTCGCGGACTAGCGGGGCCCTACGAGCAGTACTTC.

V usage is TRBV7-3 and J usage is TRBJ1-1; TRBD1 aligns across 8 bases. Germline V CDR1 and CDR2: SGHTA, FQGTGA. V was clipped by 5 bases and J by 0 bases; unmatched bases: 5. The CDR3 length is 15 residues. CDR3 in DNA: TGTGCCAGCAGCACCACAGGGGGTATGAACACTGAAGCTTTCTTT. This sequence encodes CASSTTGGMNTEAFF.

This clone was detected once. This chain uses TRBV6-5 with TRBJ2-5; no firm D call. This CDR3 spans 12 amino acids. Trimming pared 8 bases from V and 4 bases from J, leaving 11 bases between. Germline V gene sequence: CDR1 MNHEY, CDR2 SVGAGI. CDR3 in amino acids: CASSVRGETQYF. The CDR3 bases are TGTGCCAGCTCTGTCCGCGGAGAGACCCAGTACTTC.

The chain joins TRBV19 to TRBJ2-7; TRBD2 is a possible D gene (6 bases). Trimming shortened V by 5 bases and J by 6 bases, and 11 bases separated the two germline ends. This CDR3 spans 12 amino acids. Germline CDR1 LNHDA, CDR2 SQIVND (reference sequence). The CDR3: CASSFPGGEQYF. The CDR3 nucleotides are TGTGCCAGTAGTTTCCCCGGGGGCGAGCAGTACTTC.

The V and J genes are TRBV19 and TRBJ2-5; D unclear. The CDR3 length is 11 residues. V was shortened by 5 bases and J by 7 bases, with 8 bases between the two germline ends. In germline, CDR1 is LNHDA, CDR2 SQIVND (reference sequence). In DNA form, the CDR3 reads TGTGCCAGTAGTGGCTCGTCGACCCAGTACTTC. As protein: CASSGSSTQYF.

This chain uses TRBV6-2 or TRBV6-3 with TRBJ1-2; tentative D call: TRBD1 (5 bases). CDR1 MNHEY and CDR2 SVGEGT come from the germline V gene. V was cut by 0 bases and J by 6 bases, with 11 bases left in between. The CDR3 is made up of 14 amino acids. The CDR3 bases are TGTGCCAGCAGTTACTCTTTAAGGGGCGATGGCTACACCTTC. Translating it yields CASSYSLRGDGYTF.

This sequence joins TRBV12-3 or TRBV12-4 and TRBJ2-7; a weak D match, TRBD2 (5 bases). V dropped 1 base and J dropped 5 bases, with 9 bases sitting between them. The CDR3 extends over 13 amino acids. In nucleotides, the CDR3 is TGTGCCAGCAGTTTAGATGACGGGGACGAGCAGTACTTC. Protein: CASSLDDGDEQYF.

The chain has TRBV25-1 and TRBJ2-3, with D possibly matching TRBD1 (5 bases). The germline CDR1 and CDR2 sequences are MGHDK and SYGVNS. The CDR3 is 12 residues long. V lost 8 bases to trimming and J lost 2 bases, with 8 bases between them. The CDR3 loop reads CASAGNTDTQYF. CDR3 coding DNA: TGTGCCAGCGCAGGGAACACAGATACGCAGTATTTT.

The chain carries TRBV5-1 and TRBJ2-7; tentatively, D is TRBD1 (6 bases). Germline V gene lookup returns CDR1 SGHRS and CDR2 YFSETQ. CDR3 length equals 13 residues. V lost 3 bases to trimming and J lost 7 bases, with 14 bases between them. CDR3 sequence reads: CASSSAQGWEQYF. As DNA, the CDR3 is TGCGCCAGCAGCTCGGCACAGGGTTGGGAGCAGTACTTC.

The J gene is TRBJ2-5, the V gene TRBV19; D unresolved. CDR1 and CDR2 from the germline V gene are LNHDA and SQIVND (reference sequence). This CDR3 is 13 amino acids long. V dropped 1 base and J dropped 7 bases, with 10 bases sitting between them. This chain's CDR3 is CASSIGLVRTQYF. Here the CDR3 DNA reads TGTGCCAGTAGTATAGGTTTGGTGCGGACCCAGTACTTC.

This clone appeared a few times. The chain combines TRBV6-5 with TRBJ1-4; TRBD1 is a possible D gene (5 bases). Germline values: CDR1 MNHEY, CDR2 SVGAGI. Trimming cost V 0 bases and J 3 bases, with 11 bases left between them. This CDR3 has 16 residues. The chain's CDR3 is CASSYSPGLPNEKLFF. CDR3 DNA sequence: TGTGCCAGCAGTTACTCCCCAGGGCTACCTAATGAAAAACTGTTTTTT.

The V call is TRBV5-6, the J call TRBJ2-6; TRBD1 agrees at 9 bases. Trimming removed 3 bases from V and 2 bases from J; junction bases left unmatched: 0. The CDR3 length is 15 residues. Germline V CDR1 and CDR2: SGHDT, YYEEEE. The CDR3 sequence: CASSYRGPGANVLTF. The CDR3 DNA follows: TGTGCCAGCAGCTACAGGGGGCCTGGGGCCAACGTCCTGACTTTC.

The V gene is TRBV19, the J gene TRBJ1-3; D may be TRBD1 (6 bases). Germline V lookup: CDR1 LNHDA, CDR2 SQIVND (reference sequence). Trimming removed 3 bases from V and 4 bases from J, with 7 bases in between. This CDR3 has 13 residues. The CDR3 DNA follows: TGTGCCAGTAGTATGGACAGCGGAAACACCATATATTTT. Translated: CASSMDSGNTIYF. Combining the CDR3 with reference TRBV19 and TRBJ1-3 gives the whole variable domain DGGITQSPKYLFRKEGQNVTLSCEQNLNHDAMYWYRQDPGQGLRLIYYSQIVNDFQKGDIAEGYSVSREKKESFPLTVTSAQKNPTAFYLCASSMDSGNTIYFGEGSWLTVV.

For the CDR3, the DNA is TGTGCCAGCAGCTTGTTCCTAGCGGGGGGCACAGATACGCAGTATTTT. It encodes CASSLFLAGGTDTQYF. This chain uses TRBV5-6 with TRBJ2-3; 10 nucleotides line up with TRBD2. The V gene's germline CDR1 is SGHDT and CDR2 YYEEEE. The J segment lost 1 base and the V segment lost 1 base, leaving 3 bases of the junction unmatched. This CDR3 has 16 amino acids.

V gene TRBV6-2 or TRBV6-3 combines with J gene TRBJ2-5; TRBD2 aligns across 7 bases. The V gene end was trimmed by 0 bases and the J gene end by 1 base; junction bases not matched to a gene: 11. CDR1 is MNHEY and CDR2 is SVGEGT in the germline V gene. The CDR3 extends over 18 amino acids. CDR3 in DNA: TGTGCCAGCAGTTACTCGATCATTGCGGGGGAACCCCAAGAGACCCAGTACTTC. Translating gives CASSYSIIAGEPQETQYF.

The gene calls are TRBV7-8 and TRBJ2-3; 13 bases fit TRBD2. This CDR3 region has 18 residues. Germline V gene sequence: CDR1 SGHVS, CDR2 FQNEAQ. V was pared by 3 bases and J by 1 base, with 7 bases of the junction left unmatched. As DNA, the CDR3 is TGTGCCAGCAGCTTTGGAGGACTAGCGGGGGCTCGCACAGATACGCAGTATTTT. This translates into CASSFGGLAGARTDTQYF.

The chain links TRBV4-1 to TRBJ2-2; a possible D gene is TRBD2 (6 bases). Germline-derived CDR1 and CDR2 are MGHRA and YSYEKL. CDR3 length equals 15 residues. V was pared by 1 base and J by 1 base, with 7 bases between. CDR3 coding DNA: TGCGCCAGCAGCCAAGGGCGGGGGAACACCGGGGAGCTGTTTTTT. Residues: CASSQGRGNTGELFF.

This chain connects TRBV28 to TRBJ1-6; TRBD1 matches at 7 bases. The V and J ends lost 4 bases and 9 bases, in that order; junction bases with no gene match: 6. The CDR3 contains 14 residues. In germline, CDR1 is MDHEN, CDR2 SYDVKM. Written as DNA, the CDR3 is TGTGCCAGCAGTTATAGGGGGCCGGGTTCACCCCTCCACTTT. It translates to CASSYRGPGSPLHF.